Listed below are T cell receptor beta chains from one sample, sequenced in a study of cytomegalovirus exposure and HLA in healthy donors. Assay: immunoSEQ multiplex PCR; the TCRdb copy retains only in-frame clones and omits some. This repertoire shows roughly 100,000 clones, 9.5% to 15% found once; its top ten account for around 16%. Sequenced: PBMCs. These receptors all stem from a man aged 35 to 55 in good health and CMV-seropositive. Each CDR3 is given with its conserved first and last residue. A D gene is named only where the DNA matches it firmly. Expanded clones get a size class; other rows say once, few or many, or leave the size out.

>TRBV7-6|TRBD1|.|TRBJ1-4
TGTGCCAGCAGCTCCTCCGGGACAGGGTATGGGAATGAAAAACTGTTTTTT
CASSSSGTGYGNEKLFF
>TRBV7-9|.|few|TRBJ1-2
TGTGCCAGCAGCGCCCGGATGGAGGGCTACACCTTC
CASSARMEGYTF
>TRBV2|.|.|TRBJ2-3
TGTGCCAGCATGCTAAGCCTGACAGTTACAGATACGCAGTATTTT
CASMLSLTVTDTQYF
>TRBV5-1|.|few|TRBJ2-7
TGCGCCAGCGGGGGCCAGGGGTCCCACGAGCAGTACTTC
CASGGQGSHEQYF
>TRBV5-4|TRBD2|few|TRBJ2-5
TGTGCCAGCAGCCCGGGCGGGAGGGAGCAGTACTTC
CASSPGGREQYF
>TRBV19|.|few|TRBJ1-1
TGTGCCAGTAGGACACAGGGCACTAACACTGAAGCTTTCTTT
CASRTQGTNTEAFF
>TRBV10-2|.|few|TRBJ2-6
TGCGCCAGCAGTGAGTACGTGGGGGGGCATGGGGCCAACGTCCTGACTTTC
CASSEYVGGHGANVLTF
>TRBV11-2|TRBD2|.|TRBJ2-7
TGTGCCAGCAGCCCCCTCGCTAGCGGCTACGAGCAGTACTTC
CASSPLASGYEQYF
>TRBV18|TRBD2|.|TRBJ2-1
TGTGCCAGCGCTACGGGACTAGCGGGAGAGATTGAGCAGTTCTTC
CASATGLAGEIEQFF
>TRBV5-1|.|few|TRBJ2-7
TGCGCCAGCAGCGCGACAGGAATGGAGAGCTCCTACGAGCAGTACTTC
CASSATGMESSYEQYF
>TRBV5-1|.|.|TRBJ2-5
TGCGCCAGCAGCTTGGATCCGGGACTTTTGCGAGGGCAGTACTTC
CASSLDPGLLRGQYF
>TRBV10-3|TRBD1|few|TRBJ1-5
TGTGCCATCGCCCCGGAGGGGGCGAGGAAGAATCAGCCCCAGCATTTT
CAIAPEGARKNQPQHF
>TRBV5-1|.|.|TRBJ2-5
TGCGCCAGCAGCTTTCAGTTGTACCAAGAGACCCAGTACTTC
CASSFQLYQETQYF
>TRBV10-1|TRBD2|.|TRBJ2-1
TGCGCCAGCAGCCCCGGGACTAGCGGGAGGGATGAGCAGTTCTTC
CASSPGTSGRDEQFF
>TRBV6-5|.|few|TRBJ2-3
TGTGCCAGCAGTTACGATAATGAGGCAGATACGCAGTATTTT
CASSYDNEADTQYF
>TRBV10-3|TRBD1|few|TRBJ2-7
TGTGCCATCAGTGAGTCCCGGGACAGCTACGAGCAGTACTTC
CAISESRDSYEQYF
>TRBV4-1|.|.|TRBJ2-7
TGCGCCAGCAGCCAGAGCAGCGGCTCCTACGAGCAGTACTTC
CASSQSSGSYEQYF
>TRBV5-1|.|.|TRBJ1-5
TGCGCCAGCAGCTTGGATGCGGATAGCAATCAGCCCCAGCATTTT
CASSLDADSNQPQHF
>TRBV11-2|.|few|TRBJ2-5
TGTGCCAGCAGCATACAGGGACCTCAAGAGACCCAGTACTTC
CASSIQGPQETQYF
>TRBV2|.|.|TRBJ2-1
TGTGCCAGCAGTGTGGCTAGCGATGCTTACAATGAGCAGTTCTTC
CASSVASDAYNEQFF
>TRBV2|TRBD1|few|TRBJ2-1
TGTGCCAGCAGGCCCCGGGACAGGTCCTACAATGAGCAGTTCTTC
CASRPRDRSYNEQFF
>TRBV7-2|.|.|TRBJ2-5
TGTGCCAGCAGCTTAGTGGGCGGGAAAAATCATAAAGAGACCCAGTACTTC
CASSLVGGKNHKETQYF
>TRBV11-2|TRBD2|.|TRBJ2-1
TGTGCCAGCAGCTTAGAGGGCGGGAGCTCCTACAATGAGCAGTTCTTC
CASSLEGGSSYNEQFF
>TRBV9|.|.|TRBJ2-7
TGTGCCAGCAGCGCGGGAGGGGGCGGCTACGAGCAGTACTTC
CASSAGGGGYEQYF